This T cell receptor beta chain was sequenced in a study of identical twins. Germline CDR1 DFQATT, CDR2 SNEGSKA (reference sequence). CDR3 length: 14 residues. J was trimmed by 4 bases and V by 0 bases; bases with no gene match: 6. TCRdb used MiXCR to reprocess the 5' RACE reads, holding one entry per CDR3 protein. The table includes a few hundred thousand distinct CDR3 sequences, roughly 8% detected once. This clonotype occurred many times. These data also formed part of another study, on yellow fever vaccine responses in identical twins.

The clonotype originates from a woman aged 18-30 years in good health. The V gene is TRBV20-1, the J gene TRBJ2-7; TRBD2 aligns across 7 bases. Sequencing input: CD8+ T cells sorted from blood. The CDR3 loop is CSARDELAPYEQYF. As DNA, the CDR3 is TGCAGTGCTAGAGATGAACTAGCGCCGTACGAGCAGTACTTC.